Reported below is one T cell receptor (beta chain). In the original workflow: The assay estimated nucleated cells by amplifying reference gene primers. Here immunoSEQ multiplex PCR was the method, and the copy in TCRdb shows in-frame clones only, minus some. V, J and clone size reflect that table, while D and trimming were determined from the DNA. The sample lists 250,000 to 350,000 clones, around 88% seen once, with 1.5% to 2% in the top ten. These data belong to a study of blood T cell repertoires in COVID-19. At the level of the study: Spain, Italy and the United States supplied samples that represented acute and convalescent COVID-19. The analysed material was cDNA or gDNA that came from T cells, B-cell-depleted T cells, or PBMCs.

The clonotype was recovered from a woman in her forties or fifties with acute or convalescent COVID-19. The specimen was peripheral blood.

The CDR3 here is CASSLARGQGAPWQYF. CDR3 DNA sequence: TGTGCCAGCAGCTTAGCTAGGGGACAGGGGGCTCCTTGGCAGTACTTC. This chain connects TRBV7-9 to TRBJ2-7; 12 bases match TRBD1. The CDR3 consists of 16 residues. Germline values: CDR1 SEHNR, CDR2 FQNEAQ (reference sequence). V lost 0 bases to trimming and J lost 9 bases; unmatched junction nucleotides: 9.